Below are 14 T cell receptor beta chains sequenced from a single sample in a study of identical twins. MiXCR, run by TCRdb on the 5' RACE reads, gives a single entry per CDR3 protein. Here the sample spans some 270,000 distinct CDR3 sequences, around 8.3% being singletons. These sequences were also reported in another study, on yellow fever vaccine responses in identical twins.

The sequenced sample consisted of CD8+ T cells sorted from blood. The receptors stem from a woman between 18 and 29 years old in good health.

This clonotype has a count of ten or more. This rearrangement joins TRBV27 to TRBJ1-1; no firm D call. Germline V CDR1 and CDR2: MNHEY, SMNVEV (reference sequence). The CDR3 spans 14 residues. V was clipped by 0 bases and J by 4 bases, with 9 bases between them. The CDR3 nucleotides read TGTGCCAGCAGTTTATCGCCAGGCGGCACTGAAGCTTTCTTT. Amino acid sequence: CASSLSPGGTEAFF.

V gene TRBV19 combines with J gene TRBJ2-7; no clear D gene. CDR1 is LNHDA, CDR2 SQIVND, per germline (reference sequence). The CDR3 is 13 residues long. With 3 bases removed from V and 5 bases from J, the gap between germline ends came to 11 bases. The CDR3 loop is CASSIRMWDEQYF. The CDR3 DNA is TGTGCCAGTAGTATCAGAATGTGGGACGAGCAGTACTTC.

Many counts were recorded for this clonotype. The rearrangement joins TRBV4-2 to TRBJ2-1; 9 bases are a match to TRBD1. Per the germline V gene, CDR1 is LGHNA and CDR2 is YNFKEQ. V trimming: 4 bases; J trimming: 2 bases; junction bases outside the gene matches: 15. The CDR3 contains 19 residues. This chain's CDR3 is CASSPPGQGTAGPYNEQFF. CDR3 DNA sequence: TGTGCCAGCAGCCCCCCGGGACAGGGTACAGCGGGACCCTACAATGAGCAGTTCTTC.

V usage is TRBV7-9 and J usage is TRBJ1-2, with D unresolved. CDR1 and CDR2 (germline): SEHNR, FQNEAQ (reference sequence). The V gene lost 7 bases and the J gene lost 8 bases, with 20 bases spanning the gap. CDR3 length: 14 amino acids. In nucleotides, the CDR3 is TGTGCCAGCACCTCATTCCTCGGGCAAGTGGGCTACACCTTC. Its translation is CASTSFLGQVGYTF.

This clonotype has ten or more counts. The chain joins TRBV2 to TRBJ1-5, with D possibly TRBD1 on 6 matching bases. V was pared by 4 bases and J by 1 base, with 11 bases between. Germline assignment: CDR1 SNHLY and CDR2 FYNNEI. The CDR3 extends over 15 amino acids. CDR3 DNA: TGTGCCAGCAGTGGGGACACTCGGAGCAATCAGCCCCAGCATTTT. Its protein product is CASSGDTRSNQPQHF.

Ten or more counts support this clonotype. V gene TRBV7-9 combines with J gene TRBJ2-7; D is ambiguous. V lost 3 bases to trimming and J lost 4 bases, with 13 bases between them. In germline, CDR1 is SEHNR, CDR2 FQNEAQ (reference sequence). CDR3 length: 14 amino acids. CDR3 residues: CASSLAAGVYEQYF. CDR3 nucleotide sequence: TGTGCCAGCAGCTTGGCCGCAGGAGTTTACGAGCAGTACTTC.

The V and J genes are TRBV7-9 and TRBJ1-2; weak D call: TRBD1 (6 bases). Trimming shortened V by 1 base and J by 5 bases, and 11 bases separated the two germline ends. This CDR3 spans 14 amino acids. Germline CDR1 and CDR2: SEHNR and FQNEAQ (reference sequence). CDR3 residues: CASSLGVQGYGYTF. In DNA form, the CDR3 reads TGTGCCAGCAGCTTAGGTGTGCAGGGGTATGGCTACACCTTC.

This clonotype showed up many times. This rearrangement joins TRBV12-3 or TRBV12-4 to TRBJ2-1; TRBD2 matches at 7 bases. Trimming at V came to 6 bases and at J to 6 bases, leaving 11 bases not matched to a gene. This CDR3 is 15 amino acids long. The CDR3 DNA sequence: TGTGCCAGCAGCCCTACGAGCGGGAACGTCAATGAGCAGTTCTTC. This encodes CASSPTSGNVNEQFF.

This clonotype has a handful of counts. The CDR3 DNA reads TGCAGTTCCCGGGGGTGGGAAGTTTCCTACGAGCAGTACTTC. Its translation is CSSRGWEVSYEQYF. The chain is built from TRBV20-1 and TRBJ2-7, with D possibly matching TRBD2 (6 bases). Trimming left V 8 bases short and J 1 base short, with 18 bases between. The CDR3 runs to 14 residues. Germline V gene lookup returns CDR1 DFQATT and CDR2 SNEGSKA (reference sequence).

A word on this clonotype: Compared with germline, one end of the junction differs, possibly owing to a read error. V gene TRBV6-2 or TRBV6-3 combines with J gene TRBJ1-1; D gene uncertain. Germline loops: CDR1 MNHEY, CDR2 SVGEGT. There are 15 residues in the CDR3. CDR3 in amino acids: CASSSLGGGNTEVFF. The DNA of the CDR3 is TGTGCCAGCAGTTCCCTTGGTGGCGGGAACACTGAAGTTTTCTTT.

This sequence joins TRBV27 and TRBJ2-7; D is possibly TRBD2 (6 bases). Trimming shortened V by 0 bases and J by 3 bases, and 12 bases separated the two germline ends. CDR1 is MNHEY and CDR2 is SMNVEV in the germline V gene (reference sequence). CDR3 length equals 15 residues. CDR3 in DNA: TGTGCCAGCAGTTTATCCCTAGCGCCGGACTACGAGCAGTACTTC. This encodes CASSLSLAPDYEQYF.

This clonotype was observed many times. V gene TRBV11-2 combines with J gene TRBJ2-1; the D gene is possibly TRBD1 (5 bases). This CDR3 has 13 residues. Per the germline V gene, CDR1 is SGHAT and CDR2 is FQNNGV. The V end was cut by 7 bases, the J end by 8 bases, with 15 bases between. CDR3 in amino acids: CASNPYQGDEQFF. The CDR3 bases are TGTGCCAGCAACCCCTACCAGGGCGATGAGCAGTTCTTC.

This clonotype was counted only a few times. An end of the junction differs from the germline gene, which may be a read error. The chain has TRBV19 and TRBJ2-2; 10 bases agree with TRBD1. The germline CDR1 and CDR2 sequences are LNHDA and SQIVND (reference sequence). The CDR3 contains 16 residues. The CDR3 DNA is TGTGCCAGTATCCCCCCGACAGGGGGCTACACCGGGGACCTGTTTTTT. It translates to CASIPPTGGYTGDLFF.

This clonotype showed up many times. The chain has TRBV7-2 and TRBJ2-7; D is unclear. V gave up 5 bases and J gave up 0 bases, with 11 bases separating them. Germline V gene data show CDR1 as SGHTA and CDR2 as FQGNSA. This CDR3 comprises 14 residues. The CDR3: CASSPTYLSYEQYF. The CDR3 DNA is TGTGCCAGCAGCCCAACGTACCTCTCCTACGAGCAGTACTTC.